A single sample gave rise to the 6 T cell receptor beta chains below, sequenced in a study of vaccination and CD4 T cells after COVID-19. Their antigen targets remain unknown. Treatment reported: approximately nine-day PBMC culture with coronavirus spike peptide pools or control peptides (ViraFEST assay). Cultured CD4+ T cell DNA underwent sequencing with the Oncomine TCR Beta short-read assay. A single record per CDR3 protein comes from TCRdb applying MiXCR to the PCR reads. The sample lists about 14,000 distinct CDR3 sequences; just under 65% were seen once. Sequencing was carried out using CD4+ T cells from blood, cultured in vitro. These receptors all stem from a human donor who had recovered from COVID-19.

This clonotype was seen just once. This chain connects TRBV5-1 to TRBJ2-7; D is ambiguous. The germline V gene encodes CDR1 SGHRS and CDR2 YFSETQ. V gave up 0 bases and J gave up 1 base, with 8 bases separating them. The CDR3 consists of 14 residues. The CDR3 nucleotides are TGCGCCAGCAGCTTGGATGGAGATTCCTACGAGCAGTACTTC. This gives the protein CASSLDGDSYEQYF.

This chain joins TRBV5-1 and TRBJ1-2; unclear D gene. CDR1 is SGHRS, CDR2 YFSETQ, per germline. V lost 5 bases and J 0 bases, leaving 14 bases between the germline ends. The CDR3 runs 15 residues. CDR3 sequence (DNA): TGCGCCAGCAGGGTCTGGGCCGAATCTAACTATGGCTACACCTTC. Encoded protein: CASRVWAESNYGYTF.

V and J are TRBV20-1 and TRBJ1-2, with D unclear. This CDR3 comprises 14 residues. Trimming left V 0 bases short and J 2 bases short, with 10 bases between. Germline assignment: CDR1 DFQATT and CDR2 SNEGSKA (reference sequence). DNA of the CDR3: TGCAGTGCTAGAGATCGGTGGGGAAACTATGGCTACACCTTC. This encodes CSARDRWGNYGYTF.

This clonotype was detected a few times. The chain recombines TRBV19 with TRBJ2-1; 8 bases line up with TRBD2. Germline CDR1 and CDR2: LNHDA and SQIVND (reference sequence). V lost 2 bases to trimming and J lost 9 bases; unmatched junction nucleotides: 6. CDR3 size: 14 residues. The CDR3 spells CASSITGGRGEQFF. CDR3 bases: TGTGCCAGTAGTATAACGGGAGGGCGTGGTGAGCAGTTCTTC.

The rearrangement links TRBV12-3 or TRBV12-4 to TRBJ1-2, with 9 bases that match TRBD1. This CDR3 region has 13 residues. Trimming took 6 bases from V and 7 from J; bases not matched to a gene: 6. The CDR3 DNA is TGTGCCAGCAGGTCACAGGGACAGGGTGGCTACACCTTC. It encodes CASRSQGQGGYTF.

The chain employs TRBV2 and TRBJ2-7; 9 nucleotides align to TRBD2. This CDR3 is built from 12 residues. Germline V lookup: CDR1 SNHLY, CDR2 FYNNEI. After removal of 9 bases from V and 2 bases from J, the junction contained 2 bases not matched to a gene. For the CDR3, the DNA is TGTGCCAGTCGACTAGCGGCCTACGAGCAGTACTTC. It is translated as CASRLAAYEQYF.